This passage covers 9 T cell receptor beta chains from one sample sequenced in a study of T-cell memory formation after mild COVID-19. TCRdb called the 5' RACE reads again in MiXCR, with one record for every CDR3 protein. Here the sample spans 390,000 or so distinct CDR3 sequences, more than 15% being singletons. Sequencing was performed on PBMCs or a T cell subset sorted from them (not recorded which). The source of these receptors is a man younger than 30 who had mild COVID-19 (a few samples of this study predate the infection). Cell type and time point are not known.

In its sample, this clonotype was seen a few times. The chain employs TRBV11-2 and TRBJ2-5; 9 nucleotides match TRBD2. The CDR3 totals 16 residues. V shed 3 bases, J shed 4 bases, and the junction held 9 bases outside the gene matches. Germline CDR1 SGHAT, CDR2 FQNNGV. The CDR3 region has the DNA TGTGCCAGCAGCTTCGGGACTAGCTCAGAGCTAGAGACCCAGTACTTC. Translated: CASSFGTSSELETQYF.

This clonotype has a handful of counts. The chain joins TRBV7-6 to TRBJ1-1, with unresolved D. CDR3 length: 16 amino acids. Germline-derived CDR1 and CDR2 are SGHVS and FNYEAQ. Between the trimmed V and J ends, which lost 3 bases and 3 bases, there was a span of 17 bases. CDR3 DNA sequence: TGTGCCAGCAGCTTTGGGCCCAGGACGGCGGACACTGAAGCTTTCTTT. Encoded protein: CASSFGPRTADTEAFF.

The V call is TRBV20-1, the J call TRBJ1-5; D is ambiguous. V gave up 1 base and J gave up 0 bases, with 4 bases separating them. Germline V gene sequence: CDR1 DFQATT, CDR2 SNEGSKA (reference sequence). The CDR3 loop spans 13 amino acids. The CDR3 loop reads CSARVYSNQPQHF. The CDR3 DNA reads as TGCAGTGCTAGAGTGTATAGCAATCAGCCCCAGCATTTT.

The V gene is TRBV11-1, the J gene TRBJ2-7, with TRBD2 matching over 7 bases. CDR1 and CDR2 (germline): SGHAT, FQDESV (reference sequence). CDR3 length: 13 amino acids. With 5 bases clipped from V and 4 bases from J, the junction kept 5 bases outside the gene matches. This chain's CDR3 is CASSLRGDYEQYV. The CDR3 nucleotides read TGTGCCAGCAGCCTCCGGGGGGATTACGAGCAGTACGTC.

The genes are TRBV9 and TRBJ1-2; 7 positions agree with TRBD1. The V gene's germline CDR1 is SGDLS and CDR2 YYNGEE. The CDR3 totals 15 residues. V gave up 3 bases and J gave up 4 bases; unmatched junction bases: 9. The CDR3 protein is CASSGGTADVYGYTF. CDR3 nucleotide sequence: TGTGCCAGCAGCGGCGGGACAGCGGATGTCTATGGCTACACCTTC.

This clonotype was seen more than once but under ten times. The chain links TRBV7-2 to TRBJ2-3; 9 bases line up with TRBD2. This CDR3 region has 18 residues. J gave up 1 base and V 3 bases, and 11 bases lay outside the gene matches. CDR1 is SGHTA and CDR2 is FQGNSA in the germline V gene. The CDR3 DNA is TGTGCCAGCAGCTTTAGTGGCCAGGCGGGGGGGCGCACAGATACGCAGTATTTT. Translated, it gives CASSFSGQAGGRTDTQYF.

To note about this clonotype: A much larger clone lies one base from this, so it may be a read error. This CDR3 reads CTSRRTVDTQYF. The CDR3 DNA sequence: TGTACCAGCAGGCGGACGGTTGATACGCAGTATTTT. The V call is TRBV7-9, the J call TRBJ2-3; D gene ambiguous. Germline CDR1 is SEHNR and CDR2 is FQNEAQ (reference sequence). The CDR3 is 12 amino acids.

CDR3 DNA: TGTGCCAGCAGCCACCGGGACAGGGACTACGAGCAGTACTTC. Its translation is CASSHRDRDYEQYF. V and J are TRBV3-1 and TRBJ2-7; 9 bases fit TRBD1. Germline V CDR1 and CDR2: LGHDT, YNNKEL (reference sequence). J lost 3 bases, V lost 3 bases, and 3 bases had no gene match. CDR3 size: 14 residues.

This clonotype was observed a few times. The chain carries TRBV12-3 or TRBV12-4 and TRBJ2-7, with TRBD1 matching 8 bases. Trimming removed 5 bases from V and 2 bases from J; junction bases left unmatched: 8. The CDR3 is made up of 15 amino acids. Here the CDR3 reads CASSRETGVTYEQYF. The DNA for the CDR3 is TGTGCCAGCAGTCGGGAGACAGGGGTTACCTACGAGCAGTACTTC.